This TCR beta chain stems from a study of vaccination effects on CD4 cells after COVID-19 (dated by TCRdb to between 2021 and 2024). Notes on the research overall: Each participant got two doses of an mRNA SARS-CoV-2 vaccine, either BNT162b2 or mRNA-1273. The Oncomine TCR Beta short-read assay on an Illumina iSeq 100 was used to sequence cultures from other donors in the study. SARS-CoV-2 spike-specific CD4+ TCR repertoires from before and after mRNA vaccination were compared in COVID-19 convalescent patients and in infection-naive vaccine recipients. Altogether, roughly 10 COVID-19 convalescent patients and several SARS-CoV-2-naive healthy vaccine recipients made up the full study.

Beyond this particular receptor, the publication reports: Marked clonal contraction was observed in both infection-induced and vaccine-induced clones at late post-vaccination timepoints, consistent with waning T cell responses. The study was limited by a small number of convalescent patients, and early post-infection timepoints were lacking. Among healthy vaccine recipients, nearly all vaccine-induced clones were SARS-CoV-2 mono-reactive, and just 1 of 255 was cross-reactive with common cold coronaviruses.

The ViraFEST assay stimulated PBMC with viral peptide pools and then used TCR sequencing to identify antigen-specific CD4+ T cell clonotypes by expansion. After around 10 days of culture, CD4+ T cells were isolated with the EasySep CD4+ T cell isolation kit. Negative nucleocapsid antibody results before and after vaccination confirmed that the healthy vaccine recipients had no prior SARS-CoV-2 infection. Some 2 million PBMC per well were cultured in IMDM with 5% human AB serum, roughly 10 IU/ml IL-2 and gentamicin, plus 10 ug/ml peptides. On days 3 and 7, half of the culture medium was replaced with fresh IL-2-containing medium. Unless noted otherwise, every peptide stimulation condition was grown in triplicate wells. PBMC were separated from whole blood using Ficoll-Paque Plus gradient centrifugation and were then either cryopreserved at -140C or used fresh. Overlapping peptide pools spanned the spike proteins of SARS-CoV-2 and the common cold coronaviruses HCoV-NL63, HCoV-OC43 and HCoV-229E. The QIAamp micro DNA kit was used to extract genomic DNA from the cultured CD4+ T cells.

Points on this clone: Its target antigen remains unknown. No much larger clone is present one base from it, and per-base qualities are unavailable.

The library relied on the immunoSEQ multiplex PCR assay. DNA from the cultured and isolated CD4+ T cells underwent TCR beta CDR3 sequencing. Regarding the original processing steps: Non-productive TCR sequences were discarded, and reads were trimmed to the CDR3 region, with only CDR3s of 7 or more amino acids retained. The MANAFEST web app was used to identify antigen-specific clonotypes by comparing expansion in peptide wells with expansion in reference cultures. Positive clones required FDR<0.05 expansion versus reference and all other wells, odds ratio above 5, and frequency above 0.1% in two replicate wells. A clonotype was defined as cross-reactive if the clonotype was significantly expanded both in SARS-CoV-2 spike wells and in at least one common cold coronavirus spike condition. CDR3 similarity was assessed by Levenshtein distance with the stringdist R package, and unrooted trees were built with ape in R 3.6.1. TCRdb took over this immuneACCESS table, retaining in-frame rearrangements with V and J assigned. Such tables are incomplete; in checked studies, under half of the missing clones stem from an unresolved V gene, and the remainder is unexplained. That table supplies the V and J calls and clone size; D and trimming were determined from the DNA. This sample is represented by some 22,000 clones; 65% to 75% of them were singletons. The ten most abundant clones make up under 3.5% of the sample.

V drops 2 bases and J drops 8 bases, leaving 9 bases in between. CDR3 length: 11 amino acids, cysteine to phenylalanine. The kept DNA is CDR3 alone, 33 bases in frame from the first base. Based on the germline V gene (reference sequence), the CDR1 and CDR2 sequences are DFQATT and SNEGSKA. The sequence links TRBV20-1 to TRBJ1-2; no confident D gene assignment can be made. Here the sequenced sample was CD4+ T cells from PBMCs cultured with SARS-CoV-2 spike peptides, taken before COVID-19 vaccination. Sample cell subset or site, as interpreted from the label and publication: SARS-CoV-2 spike overlapping peptide pool stimulation. The TCR was taken from a human donor who received a COVID-19 vaccine. CDR3 region: CSARSTSGYTF. The nucleotide sequence reads as follows: TGCAGTGCTAGATCCACTTCGGGCTACACCTTC.